Listed below are T cell receptor beta chains from one sample, sequenced in a study of blood T cell repertoires in COVID-19. Data came from immunoSEQ multiplex PCR; TCRdb stores just in-frame clones and leaves some out. The sample lists about 280,000 clones; 65% to 90% were seen once. Sequencing was done on a sample of peripheral blood. These receptors came from a human donor in a cohort sampled during active COVID-19. Each CDR3 is given with its conserved first and last residue. Each record gives: V gene, J gene, D gene, clone size, CDR3 DNA, CDR3 protein. The D gene is left open where the match is weak. Expanded clones are given a class, and other clones once, few, many or no size at all.

V gene: TRBV5-1
J gene: TRBJ2-5
D gene: TRBD1
clone size: -
CDR3 DNA: TGCGCCAGCAGCTTGGACTCCTACAGGGGGCAAGAGACCCAGTACTTC
CDR3 protein: CASSLDSYRGQETQYF

V gene: TRBV21-1
J gene: TRBJ1-6
D gene: -
clone size: few
CDR3 DNA: TGTGCCAGCAGCAAAAACGGAACAGGGCCTCACCCTAATTCACCCCTCCACTTT
CDR3 protein: CASSKNGTGPHPNSPLHF

V gene: TRBV28
J gene: TRBJ1-3
D gene: -
clone size: -
CDR3 DNA: TGTGCCAGCAGCCGAAGCGGAAACACCATATATTTT
CDR3 protein: CASSRSGNTIYF

V gene: TRBV18
J gene: TRBJ1-3
D gene: -
clone size: -
CDR3 DNA: TGTGCCAGCTCACCACCGGCACAGAACTCTGGAAACACCATATATTTT
CDR3 protein: CASSPPAQNSGNTIYF

V gene: TRBV5-4
J gene: TRBJ1-1
D gene: -
clone size: -
CDR3 DNA: TGTGCCAGCAGCTTGCCGGGGAACACTGAAGCTTTCTTT
CDR3 protein: CASSLPGNTEAFF

V gene: TRBV24-1
J gene: TRBJ2-3
D gene: -
clone size: -
CDR3 DNA: TGTGCCACCAGTGGGAGTCGGAGCACTAGCACAGATACGCAGTATTTT
CDR3 protein: CATSGSRSTSTDTQYF

V gene: TRBV7-8
J gene: TRBJ1-2
D gene: -
clone size: once
CDR3 DNA: TGTGCCAGCAGCCCGCAGGGCGGCCAAGGCTACACCTTC
CDR3 protein: CASSPQGGQGYTF

V gene: TRBV5-1
J gene: TRBJ2-3
D gene: TRBD2
clone size: -
CDR3 DNA: TGCGCCAGCAGCTTGGGACTAGCGGGAGTTACAGATACGCAGTATTTT
CDR3 protein: CASSLGLAGVTDTQYF

V gene: TRBV28
J gene: TRBJ1-4
D gene: -
clone size: -
CDR3 DNA: TGTGCCAGCAGTCCCCCGTGGCCGGGGTTCGCAACTAATGAAAAACTGTTTTTT
CDR3 protein: CASSPPWPGFATNEKLFF

V gene: TRBV3-1/TRBV3-2
J gene: TRBJ2-1
D gene: -
clone size: -
CDR3 DNA: TGTGCCAGCAGCCCCTCGTACACCCATGAGCAGTTCTTC
CDR3 protein: CASSPSYTHEQFF

V gene: TRBV7-8
J gene: TRBJ2-7
D gene: TRBD1
clone size: once
CDR3 DNA: TGTGCCAGCAGCTATATCGAAACAGGGGGGTACGAGCAGTACTTC
CDR3 protein: CASSYIETGGYEQYF

V gene: TRBV3-1/TRBV3-2
J gene: TRBJ1-5
D gene: -
clone size: -
CDR3 DNA: TGTGCCAGCAGCCAAGGATCAGGGGAAAATCAGCCCCAGCATTTT
CDR3 protein: CASSQGSGENQPQHF

V gene: TRBV11-2
J gene: TRBJ1-2
D gene: -
clone size: -
CDR3 DNA: TGTGCCACCAGCTTATCACAGGGCTATGGCTACACCTTC
CDR3 protein: CATSLSQGYGYTF

V gene: TRBV10-3
J gene: TRBJ1-2
D gene: TRBD1
clone size: -
CDR3 DNA: TGTGCCATAGACCCGGGACAGGAGGGGGCTGGCTACACCTTC
CDR3 protein: CAIDPGQEGAGYTF

V gene: TRBV11-2
J gene: TRBJ2-3
D gene: TRBD2
clone size: -
CDR3 DNA: TGTGCCAGCAGCTCCCCTAGCGGGAGCGTCACAGATACGCAGTATTTT
CDR3 protein: CASSSPSGSVTDTQYF

V gene: TRBV6-1
J gene: TRBJ1-1
D gene: TRBD1
clone size: -
CDR3 DNA: TGTGCCAGCAGTGAAGCAACAGGACAGGCCCGAAAGGCTTTCTTT
CDR3 protein: CASSEATGQARKAFF

V gene: TRBV5-4
J gene: TRBJ2-3
D gene: -
clone size: -
CDR3 DNA: TGTGCCAGCAGCTTGGGCGGGAGCACAGATACGCAGTATTTT
CDR3 protein: CASSLGGSTDTQYF

V gene: TRBV5-1
J gene: TRBJ2-3
D gene: TRBD1
clone size: -
CDR3 DNA: TGCGCCAGCAGCTTAGAAAGGGGGCCAGATACGCAGTATTTT
CDR3 protein: CASSLERGPDTQYF

V gene: TRBV7-2
J gene: TRBJ2-3
D gene: -
clone size: -
CDR3 DNA: TGTGCCAGCAGCTTAGACGGTGGAGGGCGGGATACGCAGTATTTT
CDR3 protein: CASSLDGGGRDTQYF

V gene: TRBV14
J gene: TRBJ2-3
D gene: -
clone size: once
CDR3 DNA: TGTGCCAGCAGCTCCGGGGTGGCGCAGTATTTT
CDR3 protein: CASSSGVAQYF

V gene: TRBV21-1
J gene: TRBJ1-1
D gene: -
clone size: -
CDR3 DNA: TGTGCCAGCAGCAAAGGGTCAGGGAAAGCTTTCTTT
CDR3 protein: CASSKGSGKAFF

V gene: TRBV5-1
J gene: TRBJ2-3
D gene: -
clone size: once
CDR3 DNA: TGCGCCAGCAGCTTGAGGGGCGACACAGATACGCAGTATTTT
CDR3 protein: CASSLRGDTDTQYF

V gene: TRBV7-9
J gene: TRBJ2-1
D gene: TRBD2
clone size: -
CDR3 DNA: TGTGCCAGCAGCCCGGGGGGTAGTACCTACAATGAGCAGTTCTTC
CDR3 protein: CASSPGGSTYNEQFF

V gene: TRBV9
J gene: TRBJ1-2
D gene: -
clone size: -
CDR3 DNA: TGTGCCAGCAGCGTGGACTCTAACTATGGCTACACCTTC
CDR3 protein: CASSVDSNYGYTF

V gene: TRBV18
J gene: TRBJ2-1
D gene: -
clone size: -
CDR3 DNA: TGTGCCAGCTCACCGAAGGGACTGGGCAACAATGAGCAGTTCTTC
CDR3 protein: CASSPKGLGNNEQFF

V gene: TRBV11-2
J gene: TRBJ2-6
D gene: -
clone size: -
CDR3 DNA: TGTGCCAGCAGCTGGCGACATTTCTCTGGGGCCAACGTCCTGACTTTC
CDR3 protein: CASSWRHFSGANVLTF

V gene: TRBV9
J gene: TRBJ1-1
D gene: TRBD1
clone size: -
CDR3 DNA: TGTGCCAGCAGCGGTAGATTCATTGGGGGACAGATGAACACTGAAGCTTTCTTT
CDR3 protein: CASSGRFIGGQMNTEAFF

V gene: TRBV27
J gene: TRBJ2-1
D gene: -
clone size: -
CDR3 DNA: TGTGCCAGCAGTTCCCCCGGCAGGGTGCAACGGCAGTTCTTC
CDR3 protein: CASSSPGRVQRQFF

V gene: TRBV3-1/TRBV3-2
J gene: TRBJ1-2
D gene: -
clone size: -
CDR3 DNA: TGTGCCAGCAGCCAAGGAACATCCTCATTATCTTTTTATGGCTACACCTTC
CDR3 protein: CASSQGTSSLSFYGYTF

V gene: TRBV6-2/TRBV6-3
J gene: TRBJ2-1
D gene: -
clone size: once
CDR3 DNA: TGTGCCAGCAGTTCTCCTCACAAGGAGCAGTTCTTC
CDR3 protein: CASSSPHKEQFF

V gene: TRBV15
J gene: TRBJ1-6
D gene: -
clone size: -
CDR3 DNA: TGTGCCACCAGCAGAGGACTCCCAGGGGCTGAAAATTCACCCCTCCACTTT
CDR3 protein: CATSRGLPGAENSPLHF

V gene: TRBV7-9
J gene: TRBJ2-3
D gene: -
clone size: -
CDR3 DNA: TGTGCCAGCAGCTTGCGGGGCACTAGCACAGATACGCAGTATTTT
CDR3 protein: CASSLRGTSTDTQYF

V gene: TRBV7-9
J gene: TRBJ2-1
D gene: -
clone size: -
CDR3 DNA: TGTGCCAGCAGCTTACGGGACTCTCTTCACGGCGATGAGCAGTTCTTC
CDR3 protein: CASSLRDSLHGDEQFF

V gene: TRBV6-7
J gene: TRBJ1-3
D gene: -
clone size: -
CDR3 DNA: TGTGCCAGCAGTTACTCGATGGTCAGGGCCTCTGGAAACACCATATATTTT
CDR3 protein: CASSYSMVRASGNTIYF

V gene: TRBV18
J gene: TRBJ2-1
D gene: -
clone size: -
CDR3 DNA: TGTGCCAGCTCACCAAGACAGTCCAATGAGCAGTTCTTC
CDR3 protein: CASSPRQSNEQFF

V gene: TRBV5-1
J gene: TRBJ2-7
D gene: TRBD2
clone size: -
CDR3 DNA: TGCGCCAGCAGCCAGGAAAGACGACTAGCGGGAAACTACGAGCAGTACTTC
CDR3 protein: CASSQERRLAGNYEQYF

V gene: TRBV6-1
J gene: TRBJ1-5
D gene: -
clone size: -
CDR3 DNA: TGTGCCAGCAGTGAAGACTTAACAGGGCATTTT
CDR3 protein: CASSEDLTGHF

V gene: TRBV7-3
J gene: TRBJ2-1
D gene: -
clone size: -
CDR3 DNA: TGTGCCAGCAGCTCGCTGATTAGAGGCTCCTACAATGAGCAGTTCTTC
CDR3 protein: CASSSLIRGSYNEQFF

V gene: TRBV3-1/TRBV3-2
J gene: TRBJ1-6
D gene: TRBD1
clone size: -
CDR3 DNA: TGTGCCAGCAGCCAACGTCTGAACACAGGGGAAAATTCACCCCTCCACTTT
CDR3 protein: CASSQRLNTGENSPLHF

V gene: TRBV11-2
J gene: TRBJ2-2
D gene: -
clone size: -
CDR3 DNA: TGTGCCAGCAGCCCCTGGGGACACATCACCGGGGAGCTGTTTTTT
CDR3 protein: CASSPWGHITGELFF

V gene: TRBV19
J gene: TRBJ2-1
D gene: -
clone size: -
CDR3 DNA: TGTGCCAGTAGTATAGAGTCTAGCCGAAACGGTGAGCAGTTCTTC
CDR3 protein: CASSIESSRNGEQFF

V gene: TRBV27
J gene: TRBJ1-5
D gene: -
clone size: -
CDR3 DNA: TGTGCCAGCAGGTCCCAGGGAAGACTTAATCAGCCCCAGCATTTT
CDR3 protein: CASRSQGRLNQPQHF

V gene: TRBV28
J gene: TRBJ2-7
D gene: TRBD2
clone size: -
CDR3 DNA: TGTGCCAGCAGTTCCAGCTTTGGCGGGAGGGCTATCTACGAGCAGTACTTC
CDR3 protein: CASSSSFGGRAIYEQYF